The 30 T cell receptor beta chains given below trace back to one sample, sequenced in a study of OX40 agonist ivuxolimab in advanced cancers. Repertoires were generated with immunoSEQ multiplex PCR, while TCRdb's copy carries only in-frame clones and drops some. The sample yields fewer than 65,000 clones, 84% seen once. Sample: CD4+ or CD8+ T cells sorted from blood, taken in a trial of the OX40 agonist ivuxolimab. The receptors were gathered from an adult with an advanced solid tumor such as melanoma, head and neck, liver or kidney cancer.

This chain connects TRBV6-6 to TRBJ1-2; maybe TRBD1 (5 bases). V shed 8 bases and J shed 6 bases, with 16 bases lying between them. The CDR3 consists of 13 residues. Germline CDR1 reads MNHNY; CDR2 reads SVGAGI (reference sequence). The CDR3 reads CASWGTVENGYTF. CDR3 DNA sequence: TGTGCCAGCTGGGGGACGGTGGAGAATGGCTACACCTTC.

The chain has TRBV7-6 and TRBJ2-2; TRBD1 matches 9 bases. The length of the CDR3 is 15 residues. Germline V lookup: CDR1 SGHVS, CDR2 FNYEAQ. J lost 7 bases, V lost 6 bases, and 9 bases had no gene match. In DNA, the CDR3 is TGTGCCAGCAGAACCGGGACAGGGCGAATCGGGGAGCTGTTTTTT. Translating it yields CASRTGTGRIGELFF.

CDR3 DNA: TGTGCCAGCACCTGGCGGGACAGGGGGAGCACTGAAGCTTTCTTT. It codes for CASTWRDRGSTEAFF. The rearrangement uses TRBV6-6 and TRBJ1-1, with TRBD1 identical over 11 bases. The CDR3 totals 15 residues. Germline assignment: CDR1 MNHNY and CDR2 SVGAGI (reference sequence). J lost 4 bases, V lost 7 bases, and 8 bases had no gene match.

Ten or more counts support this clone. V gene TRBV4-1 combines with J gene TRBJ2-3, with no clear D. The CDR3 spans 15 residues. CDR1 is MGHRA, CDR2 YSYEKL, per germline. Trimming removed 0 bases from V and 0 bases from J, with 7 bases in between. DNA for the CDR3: TGCGCCAGCAGCCAAGACGGGTTTAGCACAGATACGCAGTATTTT. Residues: CASSQDGFSTDTQYF.

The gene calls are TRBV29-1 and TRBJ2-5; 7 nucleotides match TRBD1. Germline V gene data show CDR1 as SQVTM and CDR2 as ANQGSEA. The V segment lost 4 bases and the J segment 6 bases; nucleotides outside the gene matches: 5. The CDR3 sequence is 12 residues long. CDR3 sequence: CSVGQGEQTQYF. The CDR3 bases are TGCAGCGTTGGACAGGGTGAACAGACCCAGTACTTC.

In DNA form, the CDR3 reads TGTGCCAGCAGTCTAGTGGGGTCTTACACTGAAGCTTTCTTT. It specifies CASSLVGSYTEAFF. The chain is built from TRBV6-5 and TRBJ1-1; D is unresolved. The germline V gene has CDR1 MNHEY and CDR2 SVGAGI. The CDR3 is 14 residues long. V dropped 5 bases and J dropped 3 bases, with 13 bases sitting between them.

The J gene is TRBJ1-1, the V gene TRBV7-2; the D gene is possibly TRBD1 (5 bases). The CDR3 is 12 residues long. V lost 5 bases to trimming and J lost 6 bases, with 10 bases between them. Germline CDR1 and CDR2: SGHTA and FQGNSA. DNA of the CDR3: TGTGCCAGCAGCCATCGACAGTCTGAAGCTTTCTTT. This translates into CASSHRQSEAFF.

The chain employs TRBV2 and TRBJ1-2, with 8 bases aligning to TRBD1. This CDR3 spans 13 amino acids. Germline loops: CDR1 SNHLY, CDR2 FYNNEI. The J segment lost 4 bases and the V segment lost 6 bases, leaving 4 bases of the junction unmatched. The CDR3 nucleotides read TGTGCCAGCAGCCCCGACAGGGGCTATGGCTACACCTTC. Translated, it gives CASSPDRGYGYTF.

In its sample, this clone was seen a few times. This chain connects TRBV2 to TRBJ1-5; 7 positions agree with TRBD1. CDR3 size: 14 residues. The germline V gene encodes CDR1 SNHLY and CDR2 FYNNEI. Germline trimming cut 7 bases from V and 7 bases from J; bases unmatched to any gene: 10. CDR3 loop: CASTEEGAKQPQHF. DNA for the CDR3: TGTGCCAGCACCGAAGAGGGGGCGAAACAGCCCCAGCATTTT.

The CDR3 nucleotides are TGTGCCAGCGGGGGGGCCCCACGCGAGCAGTACTTC. Translation: CASGGAPREQYF. V usage is TRBV2 and J usage is TRBJ2-7; D perhaps matches TRBD2 (7 bases). V was pared by 8 bases and J by 6 bases, with 14 bases between. Germline V lookup: CDR1 SNHLY, CDR2 FYNNEI. The CDR3 runs to 12 residues. Full variable domain (remainder filled in from reference TRBV2 and TRBJ2-7): EPEVTQTPSHQVTQMGQEVILRCVPISNHLYFYWYRQILGQKVEFLVSFYNNEISEKSEIFDDQFSVERPDGSNFTLKIRSTKLEDSAMYFCASGGAPREQYFGPGTRLTVT.

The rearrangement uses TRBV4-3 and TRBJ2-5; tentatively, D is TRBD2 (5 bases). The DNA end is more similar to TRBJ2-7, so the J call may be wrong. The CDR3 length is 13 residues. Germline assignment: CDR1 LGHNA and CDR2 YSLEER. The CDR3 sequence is CASSLDGAYEQYF. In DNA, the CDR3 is TGCGCCAGCAGCCTGGACGGGGCCTACGAGCAGTACTTC.

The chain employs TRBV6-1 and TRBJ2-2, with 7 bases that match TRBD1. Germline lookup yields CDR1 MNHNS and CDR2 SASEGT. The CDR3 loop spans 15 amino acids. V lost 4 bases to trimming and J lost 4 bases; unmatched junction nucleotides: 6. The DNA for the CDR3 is TGTGCCAGCAGTGGACACAGGGGTAGCACCGGGGAGCTGTTTTTT. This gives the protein CASSGHRGSTGELFF.

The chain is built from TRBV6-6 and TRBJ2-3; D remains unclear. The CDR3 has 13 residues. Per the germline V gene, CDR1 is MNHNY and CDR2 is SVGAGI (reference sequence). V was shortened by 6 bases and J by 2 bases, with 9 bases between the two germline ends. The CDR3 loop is CASSRDFTDTQYF. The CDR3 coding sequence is TGTGCCAGCAGCCGCGACTTCACAGATACGCAGTATTTT.

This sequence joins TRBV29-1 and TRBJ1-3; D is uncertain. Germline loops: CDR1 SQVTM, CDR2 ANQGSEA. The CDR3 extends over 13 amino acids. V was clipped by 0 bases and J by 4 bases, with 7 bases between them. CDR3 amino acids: CSVEEQEGNTIYF. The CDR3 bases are TGCAGCGTTGAAGAACAAGAAGGAAACACCATATATTTT.

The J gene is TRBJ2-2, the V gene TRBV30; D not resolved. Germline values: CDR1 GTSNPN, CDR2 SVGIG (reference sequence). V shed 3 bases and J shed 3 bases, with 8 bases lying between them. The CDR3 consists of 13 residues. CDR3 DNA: TGTGCCTGGAGAGGCTTCTACACCGGGGAGCTGTTTTTT. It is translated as CAWRGFYTGELFF.

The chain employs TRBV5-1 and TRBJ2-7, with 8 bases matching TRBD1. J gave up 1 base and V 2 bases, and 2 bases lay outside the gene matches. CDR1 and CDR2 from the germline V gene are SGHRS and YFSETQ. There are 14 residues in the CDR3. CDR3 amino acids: CASSFTGGSYEQYF. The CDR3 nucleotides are TGCGCCAGCAGCTTTACAGGGGGATCCTACGAGCAGTACTTC. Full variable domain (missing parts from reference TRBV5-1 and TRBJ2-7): KAGVTQTPRYLIKTRGQQVTLSCSPISGHRSVSWYQQTPGQGLQFLFEYFSETQRNKGNFPGRFSGRQFSNSRSEMNVSTLELGDSALYLCASSFTGGSYEQYFGPGTRLTVT.

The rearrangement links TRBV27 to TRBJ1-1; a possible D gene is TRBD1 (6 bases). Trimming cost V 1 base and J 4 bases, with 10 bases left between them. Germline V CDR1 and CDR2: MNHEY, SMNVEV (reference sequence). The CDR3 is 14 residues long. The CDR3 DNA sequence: TGTGCCAGCAGTTTATTGAGAGGGGGCACTGAAGCTTTCTTT. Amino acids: CASSLLRGGTEAFF.

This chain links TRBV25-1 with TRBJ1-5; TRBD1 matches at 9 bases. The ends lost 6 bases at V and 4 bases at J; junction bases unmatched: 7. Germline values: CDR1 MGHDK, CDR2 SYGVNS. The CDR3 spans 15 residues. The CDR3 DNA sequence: TGTGCCAGCAGGTATAGGGACAGGGTAAATCAGCCCCAGCATTTT. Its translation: CASRYRDRVNQPQHF. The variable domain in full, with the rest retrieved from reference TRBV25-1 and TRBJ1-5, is EADIYQTPRYLVIGTGKKITLECSQTMGHDKMYWYQQDPGMELHLIHYSYGVNSTEKGDLSSESTVSRIRTEHFPLTLESARPSHTSQYLCASRYRDRVNQPQHFGDGTRLSIL.

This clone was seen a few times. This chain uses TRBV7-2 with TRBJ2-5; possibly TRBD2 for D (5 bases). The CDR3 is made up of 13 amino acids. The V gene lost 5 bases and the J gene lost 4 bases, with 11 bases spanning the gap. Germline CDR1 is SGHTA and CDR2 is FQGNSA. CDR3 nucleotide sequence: TGTGCCAGCAGCAGTTCTGGGAGAGAGACCCAGTACTTC. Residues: CASSSSGRETQYF.

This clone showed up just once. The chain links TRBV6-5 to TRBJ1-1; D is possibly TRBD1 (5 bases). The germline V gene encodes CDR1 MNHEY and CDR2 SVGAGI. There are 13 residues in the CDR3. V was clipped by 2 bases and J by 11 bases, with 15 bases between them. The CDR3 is CASSYEGLWGAFF. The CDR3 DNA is TGTGCCAGCAGTTACGAGGGACTCTGGGGCGCTTTCTTT.

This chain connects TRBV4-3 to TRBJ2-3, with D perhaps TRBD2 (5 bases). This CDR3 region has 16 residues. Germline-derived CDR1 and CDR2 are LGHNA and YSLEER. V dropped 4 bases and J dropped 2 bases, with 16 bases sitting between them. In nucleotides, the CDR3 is TGCGCCAGCAGCCCGTTCGCGGGCGGAAACACAGATACGCAGTATTTT. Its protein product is CASSPFAGGNTDTQYF.

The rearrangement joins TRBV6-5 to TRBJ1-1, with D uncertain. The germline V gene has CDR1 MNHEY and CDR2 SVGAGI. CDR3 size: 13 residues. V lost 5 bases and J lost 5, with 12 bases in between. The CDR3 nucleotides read TGTGCCAGCAGTGCGGGATTCAGGACTGAAGCTTTCTTT. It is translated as CASSAGFRTEAFF.

Here the CDR3 DNA reads TGTGCCAGCAGTGAATTTGGCTACACCTTC. It is translated as CASSEFGYTF. This sequence joins TRBV6-1 and TRBJ1-2, with D uncertain. V shed 2 bases and J shed 7 bases, with 2 bases lying between them. The CDR3 totals 10 residues. Germline-derived CDR1 and CDR2 are MNHNS and SASEGT.

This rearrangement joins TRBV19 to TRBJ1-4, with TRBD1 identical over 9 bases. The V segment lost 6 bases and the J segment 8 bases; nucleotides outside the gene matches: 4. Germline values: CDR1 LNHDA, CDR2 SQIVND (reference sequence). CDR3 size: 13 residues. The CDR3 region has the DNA TGTGCCAGTAGGGGGACAGGGAGCGAAAAACTGTTTTTT. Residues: CASRGTGSEKLFF.

In DNA, the CDR3 is TGTGCCAGCAGTCCCGGGACTAGCGGGGGATCTTACATTCAGTACTTC. Encoded protein: CASSPGTSGGSYIQYF. This sequence joins TRBV6-6 and TRBJ2-4; TRBD2 matches 14 bases. The germline gives CDR1 MNHNY, CDR2 SVGAGI (reference sequence). The CDR3 runs 16 residues. With 5 bases clipped from V and 8 bases from J, the junction kept 8 bases outside the gene matches.

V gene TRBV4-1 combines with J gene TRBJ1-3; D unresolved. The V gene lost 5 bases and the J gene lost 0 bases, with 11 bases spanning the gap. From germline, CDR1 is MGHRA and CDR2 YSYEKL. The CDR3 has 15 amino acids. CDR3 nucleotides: TGCGCCAGCAGCGAGGTGGGAGGCTCTGGAAACACCATATATTTT. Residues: CASSEVGGSGNTIYF.

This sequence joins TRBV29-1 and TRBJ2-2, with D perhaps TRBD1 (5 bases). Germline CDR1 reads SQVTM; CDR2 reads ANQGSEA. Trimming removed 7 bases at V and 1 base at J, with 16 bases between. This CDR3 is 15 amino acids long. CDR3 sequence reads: CSANSGRVNTGELFF. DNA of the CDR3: TGCAGCGCAAATTCTGGCAGGGTGAACACCGGGGAGCTGTTTTTT.

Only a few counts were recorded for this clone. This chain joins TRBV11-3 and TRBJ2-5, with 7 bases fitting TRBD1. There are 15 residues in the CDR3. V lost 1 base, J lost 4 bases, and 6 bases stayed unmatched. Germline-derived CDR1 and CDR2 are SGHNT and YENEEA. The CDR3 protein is CASSLGRQGVETQYF. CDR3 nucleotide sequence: TGTGCCAGCAGCTTAGGGAGACAGGGTGTAGAGACCCAGTACTTC. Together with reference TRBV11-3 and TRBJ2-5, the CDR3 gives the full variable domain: EAGVVQSPRYKIIEKKQPVAFWCNPISGHNTLYWYLQNLGQGPELLIRYENEEAVDDSQLPKDRFSAERLKGVDSTLKIQPAELGDSAVYLCASSLGRQGVETQYFGPGTRLLVL.

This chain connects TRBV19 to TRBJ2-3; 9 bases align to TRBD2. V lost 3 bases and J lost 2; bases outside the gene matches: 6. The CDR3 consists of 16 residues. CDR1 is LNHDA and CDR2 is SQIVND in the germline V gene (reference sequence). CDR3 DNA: TGTGCCAGTAGTATCGGCGCGGGAGGGAACACAGATACGCAGTATTTT. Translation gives CASSIGAGGNTDTQYF.

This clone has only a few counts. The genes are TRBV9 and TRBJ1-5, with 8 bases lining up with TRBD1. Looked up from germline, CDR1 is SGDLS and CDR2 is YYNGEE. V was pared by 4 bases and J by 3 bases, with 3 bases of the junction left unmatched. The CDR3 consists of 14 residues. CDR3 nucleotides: TGTGCCAGCAGCTTGACAGGGGACAATCAGCCCCAGCATTTT. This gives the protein CASSLTGDNQPQHF.